This entry lists 26 T cell receptor beta chains sequenced from one sample in a study of blood T cell repertoires in COVID-19 (dated by TCRdb to between 2020 and 2021). Libraries were made using the immunoSEQ multiplex PCR assay. TCRdb obtained this table from immuneACCESS and retained in-frame rearrangements with V and J assigned. These tables miss some clones; where compared with another copy, unresolved V genes account for less than half of the shortfall, and the remainder is unexplained. Recorded for this sample are under 130,000 clones; roughly nine tenths of them occurred a single time. The ten largest clones represent 6.2% of the sample. The sample consisted of peripheral blood. These receptors all stem from a human donor in a cohort sampled during active COVID-19.

This sequence joins TRBV25-1 and TRBJ1-1; 8 bases are a match to TRBD1. The germline gives CDR1 MGHDK, CDR2 SYGVNS. This CDR3 region has 17 residues. J gave up 5 bases and V 3 bases, and 14 bases lay outside the gene matches. CDR3 DNA sequence: TGTGCCAGCAGTGACCAGGCTCTAGGACAGGGATCGACTGAAGCTTTCTTT. This encodes CASSDQALGQGSTEAFF.

The chain couples TRBV5-1 to TRBJ1-3, with 9 bases fitting TRBD1. Germline V gives CDR1 SGHRS, CDR2 YFSETQ. The junction had 7 bases not matched to a gene; V was cut back by 0 bases and J by 0 bases. The CDR3 spans 18 residues. CDR3 region: CASSLAPWTGDSGNTIYF. The CDR3 DNA reads TGCGCCAGCAGCTTGGCCCCTTGGACAGGGGACTCTGGAAACACCATATATTTT.

The chain couples TRBV4-1 to TRBJ2-5, with D maybe TRBD1 (6 bases). Germline V gene data show CDR1 as MGHRA and CDR2 as YSYEKL. The V end was cut by 1 base, the J end by 2 bases, with 11 bases between. The CDR3 length is 15 residues. This chain's CDR3 is CASSQVGRGQETQYF. DNA of the CDR3: TGCGCCAGCAGCCAAGTCGGCAGGGGTCAAGAGACCCAGTACTTC.

The gene calls are TRBV7-8 and TRBJ2-5; D is unresolved. The germline V gene encodes CDR1 SGHVS and CDR2 FQNEAQ. V was pared by 1 base and J by 4 bases, with 4 bases between. The CDR3 has 12 residues. CDR3 sequence: CASSLVVETQYF. For the CDR3, the DNA is TGTGCCAGCAGCTTAGTCGTAGAGACCCAGTACTTC.

The gene calls are TRBV5-1 and TRBJ2-5, with D possibly matching TRBD1 (6 bases). Looked up from germline, CDR1 is SGHRS and CDR2 is YFSETQ. The CDR3 loop spans 13 amino acids. Trimming stripped 4 bases from V and 5 bases from J, with 12 bases between. CDR3 nucleotides: TGCGCCAGCAGCCTACAGGGCAGTGAGACCCAGTACTTC. Residues: CASSLQGSETQYF.

This chain connects TRBV6-4 to TRBJ2-2; 10 positions match TRBD2. The germline V gene encodes CDR1 MRHNA and CDR2 SNTAGT. With 0 bases clipped from V and 6 bases from J, the junction kept 10 bases outside the gene matches. This CDR3 has 18 amino acids. In DNA, the CDR3 is TGTGCCAGCAGTGACTCGACTAGCGGGTTTACTAGCGCCGGGGAGCTGTTTTTT. Its protein is CASSDSTSGFTSAGELFF.

The chain links TRBV29-1 to TRBJ2-5; D perhaps matches TRBD1 (5 bases). V lost 1 base, J lost 1 base, and 10 bases lay in between. Germline V gene data show CDR1 as SQVTM and CDR2 as ANQGSEA. The CDR3 is made up of 14 amino acids. This chain's CDR3 is CSVEGQGAQETQYF. The CDR3 DNA follows: TGCAGCGTTGAAGGGCAGGGCGCCCAAGAGACCCAGTACTTC.

This chain joins TRBV18 and TRBJ2-3; 12 bases are shared with TRBD2. Germline V lookup: CDR1 KGHSH, CDR2 LQKENI. Trimming took 2 bases from V and 0 from J; bases not matched to a gene: 3. The CDR3 is 17 residues long. The chain's CDR3 is CASSPTSGGSSTDTQYF. CDR3 sequence (DNA): TGTGCCAGCTCACCAACTAGCGGGGGGAGCAGCACAGATACGCAGTATTTT.

The chain employs TRBV5-1 and TRBJ1-3; a weak D match, TRBD1 (6 bases). Germline V gene lookup returns CDR1 SGHRS and CDR2 YFSETQ. Trimming cost V 0 bases and J 7 bases, with 11 bases left between them. CDR3 length: 14 amino acids. CDR3 in DNA: TGCGCCAGCAGCTTGGAATTACAGGGTAACACCATATATTTT. Translating gives CASSLELQGNTIYF. Filled out from reference TRBV5-1 and TRBJ1-3, the complete variable domain reads KAGVTQTPRYLIKTRGQQVTLSCSPISGHRSVSWYQQTPGQGLQFLFEYFSETQRNKGNFPGRFSGRQFSNSRSEMNVSTLELGDSALYLCASSLELQGNTIYFGEGSWLTVV.

The gene calls are TRBV7-3 and TRBJ1-1, with D perhaps TRBD1 (6 bases). This CDR3 contains 14 residues. The V end lost 2 bases, the J end lost 4 bases, and 11 bases lay between the germline ends. From germline, CDR1 is SGHTA and CDR2 FQGTGA. CDR3 region: CASSLGPGATEAFF. The CDR3 DNA reads as TGTGCCAGCAGCTTAGGTCCAGGGGCCACTGAAGCTTTCTTT.

The chain carries TRBV6-5 and TRBJ1-1, with 8 nucleotides matching TRBD1. Germline trimming cut 8 bases from V and 3 bases from J; bases unmatched to any gene: 8. The CDR3 has 14 amino acids. Germline V CDR1 and CDR2: MNHEY, SVGAGI. The CDR3 sequence: CASASGTGYTEAFF. DNA for the CDR3: TGTGCCAGCGCCTCCGGGACAGGTTACACTGAAGCTTTCTTT.

The chain joins TRBV28 to TRBJ1-2, with TRBD1 identical over 7 bases. Germline values: CDR1 MDHEN, CDR2 SYDVKM. V shed 8 bases, J shed 2 bases, and the junction held 14 bases outside the gene matches. The CDR3 is 16 amino acids. CDR3 sequence reads: CASLGTEGAINYGYTF. As DNA, the CDR3 is TGTGCCAGCCTTGGGACGGAGGGGGCGATAAACTATGGCTACACCTTC.

The chain is built from TRBV9 and TRBJ1-3; D gene ambiguous. The CDR3 loop spans 15 amino acids. Trimming stripped 0 bases from V and 0 bases from J, with 7 bases between. Germline CDR1 SGDLS, CDR2 YYNGEE. CDR3 DNA: TGTGCCAGCAGCGTAGATATGAGCTCTGGAAACACCATATATTTT. The encoded protein is CASSVDMSSGNTIYF.

This clone was observed once. The V and J genes are TRBV7-9 and TRBJ2-3; possibly TRBD2 for D (7 bases). Germline V gene lookup returns CDR1 SEHNR and CDR2 FQNEAQ (reference sequence). V gave up 5 bases and J gave up 1 base, with 22 bases separating them. The CDR3 has 18 amino acids. CDR3 nucleotide sequence: TGTGCCAGCAGCAGACGAGGGGGACTATCATTGCGCACAGATACGCAGTATTTT. Amino acids: CASSRRGGLSLRTDTQYF.

The J gene is TRBJ1-1, the V gene TRBV5-8, with D tentatively TRBD1 (5 bases). Germline CDR1 is SGHTS and CDR2 is YDEGEE. V lost 4 bases and J 12 bases, leaving 19 bases between the germline ends. This CDR3 contains 13 residues. CDR3 sequence (DNA): TGTGCCAGCAGCATTGGTCGAGGGACTGTAACTTTCTTT. This gives the protein CASSIGRGTVTFF.

The CDR3 coding sequence is TGTGCCAGTAGTATAGGTTGGGGGCCGTGGGAGCAGTACTTC. Amino acids: CASSIGWGPWEQYF. The J gene is TRBJ2-7, the V gene TRBV19; TRBD1 might be the D (6 bases). V lost 1 base to trimming and J lost 7 bases, with 14 bases between them. The CDR3 length is 14 residues. CDR1 LNHDA and CDR2 SQIVND come from the germline V gene (reference sequence).

The table lists this clone with a few counts. The V and J genes are TRBV7-9 and TRBJ1-5; no definite D call. CDR3 length: 14 amino acids. V lost 1 base and J lost 3, with 7 bases in between. Germline lookup yields CDR1 SEHNR and CDR2 FQNEAQ (reference sequence). CDR3 nucleotide sequence: TGTGCCAGCAGCTTAGGTACGGTCAATCAGCCCCAGCATTTT. Translated, it gives CASSLGTVNQPQHF.

This chain joins TRBV6-6 and TRBJ2-7; no definite D call. The CDR3 covers 12 residues. The germline V gene has CDR1 MNHNY and CDR2 SVGAGI (reference sequence). V shed 10 bases and J shed 4 bases, with 14 bases lying between them. The CDR3 here is CATSPGPYEQYF. The CDR3 bases are TGTGCCACCAGCCCGGGTCCTTACGAGCAGTACTTC.

This sequence joins TRBV19 and TRBJ2-7; the match to TRBD2 covers 13 bases. Trimming at V came to 7 bases and at J to 7 bases, leaving 10 bases not matched to a gene. This CDR3 spans 15 amino acids. The V gene's germline CDR1 is LNHDA and CDR2 SQIVND (reference sequence). For the CDR3, the DNA is TGTGCCAGTACCTCACTAGCGGGAGGGCCTCGAGAGCAGTACTTC. The encoded protein is CASTSLAGGPREQYF.

V usage is TRBV7-2 and J usage is TRBJ2-7; 8 bases agree with TRBD2. The CDR3 consists of 15 residues. The germline CDR1 and CDR2 sequences are SGHTA and FQGNSA. J gave up 0 bases and V 1 base, and 2 bases lay outside the gene matches. The CDR3 sequence is CASSLVAGISYEQYF. As DNA, the CDR3 is TGTGCCAGCAGCTTAGTAGCGGGGATCTCCTACGAGCAGTACTTC.

V and J are TRBV7-8 and TRBJ2-3; D might be TRBD1 (5 bases). V shed 5 bases and J shed 4 bases, with 7 bases lying between them. The CDR3 extends over 12 amino acids. Germline-derived CDR1 and CDR2 are SGHVS and FQNEAQ. The CDR3: CASSPQADTQYF. In DNA form, the CDR3 reads TGTGCCAGCAGCCCACAGGCAGATACGCAGTATTTT.

The V gene is TRBV5-1, the J gene TRBJ2-1, with 11 bases fitting TRBD2. From germline, CDR1 is SGHRS and CDR2 YFSETQ. The V and J ends lost 1 base and 6 bases, in that order; junction bases with no gene match: 3. This CDR3 has 15 amino acids. The CDR3 region has the DNA TGCGCCAGCAGCTTGACTAGCGGGAGTGCCAATGAGCAGTTCTTC. Protein: CASSLTSGSANEQFF.

This clone was seen a single time. The V gene is TRBV5-6, the J gene TRBJ2-7; 8 bases line up with TRBD1. This CDR3 comprises 13 residues. The junction had 4 bases not matched to a gene; V was cut back by 2 bases and J by 6 bases. CDR1 is SGHDT, CDR2 YYEEEE, per germline. The CDR3 nucleotides read TGTGCCAGCAGCTTCAGGGGGCCGGGCGAGCAGTACTTC. Its translation is CASSFRGPGEQYF.

The chain employs TRBV9 and TRBJ1-1, with D uncertain. V lost 1 base to trimming and J lost 5 bases, with 9 bases between them. This CDR3 comprises 13 residues. Germline CDR1 is SGDLS and CDR2 is YYNGEE. CDR3 sequence (DNA): TGTGCCAGCAGCGTAACAGAGGGAACTGAAGCTTTCTTT. Its translation is CASSVTEGTEAFF.

This clone was counted a single time. V and J are TRBV7-8 and TRBJ2-1; 8 bases fit TRBD2. CDR3 size: 18 residues. Germline V CDR1 and CDR2: SGHVS, FQNEAQ. V shed 1 base and J 4 bases; nucleotides not matched to a gene: 12. CDR3 sequence: CASSLGLIAGSVYNEQFF. CDR3 nucleotide sequence: TGTGCCAGCAGCTTAGGGTTAATAGCGGGGTCGGTTTACAATGAGCAGTTCTTC.

This chain connects TRBV7-6 to TRBJ1-1; TRBD1 matches 7 bases. Trimming cost V 5 bases and J 2 bases; bases outside gene matches: 11. This CDR3 is built from 16 residues. CDR1 is SGHVS and CDR2 is FNYEAQ in the germline V gene. CDR3 nucleotide sequence: TGTGCCAGCAGCCTCCGACCGGGACAGAGAAACACTGAAGCTTTCTTT. This encodes CASSLRPGQRNTEAFF.